Shown below are 3 T cell receptor beta chains from a single sample sequenced in a study of control samples from healthy donors and cancer patients (TCRdb year 2020). The library was obtained by the immunoSEQ multiplex PCR assay. TCRdb limited this immuneACCESS table to in-frame rearrangements with V and J called. A share of clones is missing; checked studies link under half to unresolved V genes, and the rest is unexplained. The sample table records tens of thousands of clones; about 90% of these occur just once. The top ten clonotypes cover under 4.5% of the sample. The specimen sequenced was blood. These receptors originate from a woman aged 45-65 years in good health.

The chain uses TRBV6-1 and TRBJ1-5; 7 bases agree with TRBD1. Germline trimming cut 3 bases from V and 1 base from J; bases unmatched to any gene: 3. The CDR3 has 15 residues. Germline V gene sequence: CDR1 MNHNS, CDR2 SASEGT. The CDR3 DNA is TGTGCCAGCAGTGATTACAGGGGAAGCAATCAGCCCCAGCATTTT. It yields the protein CASSDYRGSNQPQHF.

V gene TRBV5-1 combines with J gene TRBJ2-1; 9 bases are a match to TRBD2. V was clipped by 7 bases and J by 4 bases; unmatched bases: 6. In germline, CDR1 is SGHRS, CDR2 YFSETQ. CDR3 length: 14 amino acids. Written as DNA, the CDR3 is TGCGCCAGCCGTAGCGGGAGTTCGTACAATGAGCAGTTCTTC. Translating it yields CASRSGSSYNEQFF.

The J gene is TRBJ2-1, the V gene TRBV3-1 (or the pseudogene TRBV3-2); D is perhaps TRBD1 (6 bases). Germline CDR1 reads LGHDT; CDR2 reads YNNKEL (reference sequence). The V gene lost 3 bases and the J gene lost 6 bases, with 12 bases spanning the gap. This CDR3 region has 14 residues. The CDR3 protein is CASSQIQGGNEQFF. The CDR3 region has the DNA TGTGCCAGCAGCCAGATACAGGGTGGCAATGAGCAGTTCTTC.